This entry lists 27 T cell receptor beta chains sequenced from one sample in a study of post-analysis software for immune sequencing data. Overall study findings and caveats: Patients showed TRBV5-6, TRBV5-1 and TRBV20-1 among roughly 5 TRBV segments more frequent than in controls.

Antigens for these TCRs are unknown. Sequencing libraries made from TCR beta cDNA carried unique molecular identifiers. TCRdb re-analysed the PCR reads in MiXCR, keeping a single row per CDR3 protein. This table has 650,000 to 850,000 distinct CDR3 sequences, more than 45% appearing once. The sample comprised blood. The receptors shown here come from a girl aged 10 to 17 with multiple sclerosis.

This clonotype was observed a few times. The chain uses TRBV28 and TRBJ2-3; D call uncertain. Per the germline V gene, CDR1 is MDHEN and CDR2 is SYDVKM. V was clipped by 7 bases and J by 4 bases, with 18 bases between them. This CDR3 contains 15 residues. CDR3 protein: CASNADRLRADTQYF. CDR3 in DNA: TGTGCCAGCAATGCGGACCGGCTACGTGCAGATACGCAGTATTTT.

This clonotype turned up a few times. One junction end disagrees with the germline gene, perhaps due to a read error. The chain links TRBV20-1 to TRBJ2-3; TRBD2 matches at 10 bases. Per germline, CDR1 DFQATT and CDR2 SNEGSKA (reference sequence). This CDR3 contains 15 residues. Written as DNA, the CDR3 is TGCAGTGCGCTAGGACTAGCGGAAAGCACGGATACGCAGTATTTT. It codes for CSALGLAESTDTQYF.

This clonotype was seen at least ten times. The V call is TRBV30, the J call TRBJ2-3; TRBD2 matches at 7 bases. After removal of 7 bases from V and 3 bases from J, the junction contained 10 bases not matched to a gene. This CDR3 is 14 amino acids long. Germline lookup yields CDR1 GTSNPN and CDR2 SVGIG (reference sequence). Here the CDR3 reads CASKGEGGTDTQYF. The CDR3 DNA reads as TGTGCCTCCAAAGGGGAGGGAGGGACAGATACGCAGTATTTT.

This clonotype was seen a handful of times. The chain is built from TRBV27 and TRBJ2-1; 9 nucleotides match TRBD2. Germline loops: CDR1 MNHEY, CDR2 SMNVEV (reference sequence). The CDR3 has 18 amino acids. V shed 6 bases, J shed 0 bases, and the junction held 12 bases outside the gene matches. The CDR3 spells CASSRVGSGGSSYNEQFF. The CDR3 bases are TGTGCCAGCAGCAGGGTAGGTAGCGGGGGAAGCTCCTACAATGAGCAGTTCTTC.

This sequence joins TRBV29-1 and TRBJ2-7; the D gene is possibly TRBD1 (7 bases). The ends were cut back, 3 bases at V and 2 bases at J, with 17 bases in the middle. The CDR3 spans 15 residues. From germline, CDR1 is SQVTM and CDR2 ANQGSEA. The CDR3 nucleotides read TGCAGCGTTGAGGAGGGGGCGGGCTTTCCCTACGAGCAGTACTTC. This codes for CSVEEGAGFPYEQYF.

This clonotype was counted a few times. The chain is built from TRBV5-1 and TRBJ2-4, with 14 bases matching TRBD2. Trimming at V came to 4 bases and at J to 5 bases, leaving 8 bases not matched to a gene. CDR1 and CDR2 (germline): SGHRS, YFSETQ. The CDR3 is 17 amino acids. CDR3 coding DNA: TGCGCCAGCAGCCAGAAGACTAGCGGGAGGGTCGAAAACATTCAGTACTTC. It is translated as CASSQKTSGRVENIQYF.

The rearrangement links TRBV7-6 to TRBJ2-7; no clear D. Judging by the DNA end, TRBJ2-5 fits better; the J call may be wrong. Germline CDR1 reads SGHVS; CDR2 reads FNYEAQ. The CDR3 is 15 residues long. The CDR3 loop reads CASSLRQTDRETQYF. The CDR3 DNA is TGTGCCAGCAGCTTGCGACAAACGGACCGGGAGACCCAGTACTTC.

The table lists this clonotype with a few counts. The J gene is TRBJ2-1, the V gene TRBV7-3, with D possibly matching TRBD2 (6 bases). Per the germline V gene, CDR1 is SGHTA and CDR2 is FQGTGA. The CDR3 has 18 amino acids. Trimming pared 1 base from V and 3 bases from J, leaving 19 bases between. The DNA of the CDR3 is TGTGCCAGCAGCTTAAGCGCGGGACTCCCTCCAAACTACAATGAGCAGTTCTTC. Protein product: CASSLSAGLPPNYNEQFF.

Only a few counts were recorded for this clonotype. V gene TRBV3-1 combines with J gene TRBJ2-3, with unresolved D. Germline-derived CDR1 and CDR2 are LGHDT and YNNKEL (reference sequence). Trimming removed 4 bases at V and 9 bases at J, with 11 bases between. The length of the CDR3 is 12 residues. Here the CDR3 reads CASSPLLGTQYF. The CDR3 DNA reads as TGTGCCAGCAGCCCACTGTTAGGCACGCAGTATTTT.

CDR3 in amino acids: CASSQEPSGNYEQYF. Written as DNA, the CDR3 is TGTGCCAGCAGCCAAGAACCTAGCGGGAACTACGAGCAGTACTTC. This chain connects TRBV3-1 to TRBJ2-7; 9 bases align to TRBD2. The germline CDR1 and CDR2 sequences are LGHDT and YNNKEL (reference sequence). The CDR3 loop spans 15 amino acids. The V gene end was trimmed by 0 bases and the J gene end by 3 bases; junction bases not matched to a gene: 3.

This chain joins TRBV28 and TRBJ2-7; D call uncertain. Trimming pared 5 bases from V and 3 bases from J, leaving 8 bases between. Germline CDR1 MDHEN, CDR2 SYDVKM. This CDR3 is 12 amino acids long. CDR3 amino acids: CASSPHLYEQYF. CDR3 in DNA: TGTGCCAGCAGTCCTCACCTCTACGAGCAGTACTTC.

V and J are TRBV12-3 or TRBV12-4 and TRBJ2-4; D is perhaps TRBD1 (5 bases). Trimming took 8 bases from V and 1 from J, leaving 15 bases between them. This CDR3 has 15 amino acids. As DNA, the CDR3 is TGTGCCAGCGGCCAGGGAACCGGGGCCAAAAACATTCAGTACTTC. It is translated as CASGQGTGAKNIQYF.

The CDR3 DNA is TGTGCCAGCAGTCTGGTCCTGGTGGCCGGGGAGCTGTTTTTT. It encodes CASSLVLVAGELFF. This chain connects TRBV28 to TRBJ2-2; D not resolved. Per the germline V gene, CDR1 is MDHEN and CDR2 is SYDVKM. Trimming stripped 5 bases from V and 6 bases from J, with 13 bases between. The CDR3 runs 14 residues.

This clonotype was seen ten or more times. DNA for the CDR3: TGTGCCAGCAGTCCGCTAGCGGGAGGGCACACAGATACGCAGTATTTT. Translating it yields CASSPLAGGHTDTQYF. The chain is built from TRBV3-1 and TRBJ2-3; 12 bases map to TRBD2. This CDR3 contains 16 residues. CDR1 LGHDT and CDR2 YNNKEL come from the germline V gene (reference sequence). Trimming took 6 bases from V and 2 from J; bases not matched to a gene: 6.

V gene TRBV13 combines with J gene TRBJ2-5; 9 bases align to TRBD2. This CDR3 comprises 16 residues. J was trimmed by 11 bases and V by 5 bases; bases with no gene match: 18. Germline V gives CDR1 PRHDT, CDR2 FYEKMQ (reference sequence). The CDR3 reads CASSRILAGNRKEQYF. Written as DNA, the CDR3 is TGTGCCAGCAGCCGCATACTAGCGGGTAATCGTAAAGAGCAGTACTTC.

The chain's CDR3 is CASTRTQETQYF. The CDR3 nucleotides read TGTGCCAGCACCCGTACCCAAGAGACCCAGTACTTC. This sequence joins TRBV7-8 and TRBJ2-5, with D uncertain. Trimming left V 7 bases short and J 1 base short, with 7 bases between. Germline CDR1 and CDR2: SGHVS and FQNEAQ. This CDR3 contains 12 residues.

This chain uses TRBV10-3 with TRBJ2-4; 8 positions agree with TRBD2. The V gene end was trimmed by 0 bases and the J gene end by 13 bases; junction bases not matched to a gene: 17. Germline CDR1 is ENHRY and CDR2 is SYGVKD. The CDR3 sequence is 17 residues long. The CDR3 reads CAISESDRAGERWEQYF. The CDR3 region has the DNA TGTGCCATCAGTGAGTCGGATAGAGCGGGAGAACGGTGGGAGCAGTACTTC.

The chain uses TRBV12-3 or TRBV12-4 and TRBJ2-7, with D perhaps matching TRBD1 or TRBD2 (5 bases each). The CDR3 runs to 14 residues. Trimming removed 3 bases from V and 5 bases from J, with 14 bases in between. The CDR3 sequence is CASSFRGLGDEQYF. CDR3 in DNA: TGTGCCAGCAGTTTCCGGGGCCTGGGGGACGAGCAGTACTTC.

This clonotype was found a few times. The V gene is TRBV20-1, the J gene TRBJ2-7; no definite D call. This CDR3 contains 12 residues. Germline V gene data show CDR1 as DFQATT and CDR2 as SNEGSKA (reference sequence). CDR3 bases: TGCAGGGTTTTAAATTCCCTCGGGGAGCAGTACTTC. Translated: CRVLNSLGEQYF.

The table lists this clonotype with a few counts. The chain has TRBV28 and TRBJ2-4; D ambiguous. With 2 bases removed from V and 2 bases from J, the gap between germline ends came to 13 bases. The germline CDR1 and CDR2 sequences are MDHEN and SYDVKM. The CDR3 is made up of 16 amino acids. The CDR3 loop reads CASSLGLGDSKNIQYF. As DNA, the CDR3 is TGTGCCAGCAGTTTAGGTCTAGGCGACTCCAAAAACATTCAGTACTTC.

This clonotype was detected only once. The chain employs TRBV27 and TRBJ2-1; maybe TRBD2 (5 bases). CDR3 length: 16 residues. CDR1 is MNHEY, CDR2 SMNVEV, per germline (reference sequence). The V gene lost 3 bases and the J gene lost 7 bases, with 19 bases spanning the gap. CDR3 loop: CASSLSSGPVGNEQFF. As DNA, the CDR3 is TGTGCCAGCAGTTTGTCAAGCGGTCCGGTGGGGAATGAGCAGTTCTTC.

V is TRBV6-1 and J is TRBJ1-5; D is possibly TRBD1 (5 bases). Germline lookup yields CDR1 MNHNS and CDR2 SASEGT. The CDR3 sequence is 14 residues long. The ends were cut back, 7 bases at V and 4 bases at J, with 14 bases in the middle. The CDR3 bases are TGTGCCAGCAATTCGTGGCAGGGAAATCAGCCCCAGCATTTT. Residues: CASNSWQGNQPQHF.

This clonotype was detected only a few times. The CDR3 DNA is TGCGCCAGCAGCTTTTCAGGGTCAGATACGCAGTATTTT. Its translation: CASSFSGSDTQYF. V is TRBV5-1 and J is TRBJ2-3; possible D gene TRBD1, 5 bases. Germline lookup yields CDR1 SGHRS and CDR2 YFSETQ. V was clipped by 2 bases and J by 4 bases, with 8 bases between them. This CDR3 comprises 13 residues.

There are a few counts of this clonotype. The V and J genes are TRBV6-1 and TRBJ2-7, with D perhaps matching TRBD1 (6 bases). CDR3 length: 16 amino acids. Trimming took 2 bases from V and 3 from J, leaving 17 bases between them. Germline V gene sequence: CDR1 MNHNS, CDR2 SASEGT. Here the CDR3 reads CASSEPRRQAGYEQYF. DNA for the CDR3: TGTGCCAGCAGTGAACCCCGTAGACAGGCTGGCTACGAGCAGTACTTC.

The CDR3 nucleotides read TGTGCCAGCAGCTTAGGGGGACAGTTTGGGAGTGAGCAGTTCTTC. Its protein product is CASSLGGQFGSEQFF. The V call is TRBV7-6, the J call TRBJ2-1; the match to TRBD1 covers 7 bases. V was clipped by 1 base and J by 9 bases; unmatched bases: 9. This CDR3 region has 15 residues. The germline gives CDR1 SGHVS, CDR2 FNYEAQ.

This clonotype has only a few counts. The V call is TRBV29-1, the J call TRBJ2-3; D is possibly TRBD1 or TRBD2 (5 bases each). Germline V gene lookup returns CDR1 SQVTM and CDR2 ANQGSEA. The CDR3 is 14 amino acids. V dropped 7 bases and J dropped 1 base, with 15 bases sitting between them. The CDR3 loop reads CSALGGGRTDTQYF. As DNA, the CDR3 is TGCAGCGCCCTTGGTGGGGGACGCACAGATACGCAGTATTTT.

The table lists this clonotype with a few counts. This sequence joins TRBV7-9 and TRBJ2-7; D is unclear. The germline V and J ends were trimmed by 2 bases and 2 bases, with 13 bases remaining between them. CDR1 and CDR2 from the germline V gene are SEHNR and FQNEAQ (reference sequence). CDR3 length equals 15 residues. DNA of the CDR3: TGTGCCAGCAGCTTATTGGCATCCCCCACCTACGAGCAGTACTTC. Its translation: CASSLLASPTYEQYF.